This passage covers 23 T cell receptor beta chains from one sample sequenced in a study of T cells in Graves' hyperthyroidism and ophthalmopathy. There were TCR beta CDR3 regions amplified from RNA transcripts. The HTBI primer set drove a first-round RT-PCR of the TCR CDR3. TCRdb itself ran the multiplex PCR reads through MiXCR, one entry per CDR3 protein. The sample records a few hundred thousand distinct CDR3 sequences, around 50% being singletons. Sequenced material: peripheral blood or thyroid tissue (not recorded which). These receptor sequences come from an adult woman with Graves' disease, either hyperthyroidism or ophthalmopathy (not recorded which).

The genes are TRBV20-1 and TRBJ2-2, with 7 bases matching TRBD1. The germline V gene has CDR1 DFQATT and CDR2 SNEGSKA (reference sequence). This CDR3 is built from 12 residues. The V gene end was trimmed by 2 bases and the J gene end by 8 bases; junction bases not matched to a gene: 2. CDR3 loop: CSARSTGGELFF. For the CDR3, the DNA is TGCAGTGCTAGATCGACAGGGGGGGAGCTGTTTTTT.

CDR3 coding DNA: TGTGCCAGCACTTGGACAGACAATCAGCCCCAGCATTTT. Protein: CASTWTDNQPQHF. The rearrangement links TRBV2 to TRBJ1-5; tentatively, D is TRBD1 (6 bases). Germline CDR1 is SNHLY and CDR2 is FYNNEI. V lost 7 bases and J 3 bases, leaving 10 bases between the germline ends. The CDR3 has 13 residues.

As to this clonotype: The junction departs from germline at one end; a sequencing error may be responsible. V gene TRBV10-2 combines with J gene TRBJ2-2; 9 bases match TRBD2. CDR3 length equals 16 residues. Germline assignment: CDR1 WSHSY and CDR2 SAAADI. CDR3 residues: CAGRDGASGTDGELFF. In DNA, the CDR3 is TGCGCCGGCAGGGATGGGGCTAGCGGGACGGACGGGGAGCTGTTTTTT.

This clonotype has just a few counts. This chain links TRBV19 with TRBJ1-2; 8 nucleotides align to TRBD1. CDR1 LNHDA and CDR2 SQIVND come from the germline V gene (reference sequence). V was pared by 7 bases and J by 8 bases, with 12 bases of the junction left unmatched. The CDR3 has 14 amino acids. The CDR3, as DNA: TGTGCCAGTAAGATGGGACAGGAGAGGCACGGCTACACCTTC. This gives the protein CASKMGQERHGYTF.

The V call is TRBV7-2, the J call TRBJ1-1; possible D gene TRBD1, 6 bases. The ends were cut back, 3 bases at V and 1 base at J, with 12 bases in the middle. CDR1 is SGHTA and CDR2 is FQGNSA in the germline V gene. This CDR3 has 15 residues. The CDR3 region is CASSFGGATNTEAFF. As DNA, the CDR3 is TGTGCCAGCAGCTTTGGGGGGGCAACGAACACTGAAGCTTTCTTT.

V usage is TRBV29-1 and J usage is TRBJ1-2; D unclear. Trimming left V 4 bases short and J 7 bases short, with 10 bases between. Germline CDR1 reads SQVTM; CDR2 reads ANQGSEA. This CDR3 is built from 11 residues. In DNA, the CDR3 is TGCAGCGTTGGGGGAGATCCTGGCTACACCTTC. Translated, it gives CSVGGDPGYTF.

This clonotype occurred many times. CDR3: CASSDRPVQETQYF. The DNA for the CDR3 is TGTGCCAGCAGTGACCGACCGGTCCAAGAGACCCAGTACTTC. The rearrangement joins TRBV25-1 to TRBJ2-5, with D unclear. From germline, CDR1 is MGHDK and CDR2 SYGVNS. The CDR3 is 14 amino acids. V was shortened by 3 bases and J by 1 base, with 9 bases between the two germline ends.

This clonotype was picked up many times. This chain joins TRBV27 and TRBJ1-4; 7 bases fit TRBD1. Trimming cost V 3 bases and J 7 bases; bases outside gene matches: 5. The CDR3 has 14 residues. CDR1 MNHEY and CDR2 SMNVEV come from the germline V gene (reference sequence). The CDR3 coding sequence is TGTGCCAGCAGTTTGGGACAGTACGGTGAAAAACTGTTTTTT. Amino acids: CASSLGQYGEKLFF.

The V call is TRBV27, the J call TRBJ2-3; D call uncertain. V gave up 6 bases and J gave up 0 bases, with 10 bases separating them. This CDR3 has 14 residues. CDR1 is MNHEY and CDR2 is SMNVEV in the germline V gene (reference sequence). CDR3 sequence: CASRGIPSTDTQYF. Here the CDR3 DNA reads TGTGCCAGCAGGGGGATACCTAGCACAGATACGCAGTATTTT.

This clonotype was seen more than once but under ten times. Written as DNA, the CDR3 is TGTGCCAGCAGCTCGGGACAGCGTGCAACTAATGAAAAACTGTTTTTT. Encoded protein: CASSSGQRATNEKLFF. The V gene is TRBV7-9, the J gene TRBJ1-4; 7 bases are shared with TRBD1. CDR1 and CDR2 from the germline V gene are SEHNR and FQNEAQ (reference sequence). Losses at the gene ends were 4 bases for V and 0 bases for J; bases not matched to a gene: 5. This CDR3 has 16 amino acids.

The chain carries TRBV3-1 and TRBJ2-7; the match to TRBD2 covers 10 bases. V was clipped by 3 bases and J by 6 bases; unmatched bases: 5. The germline V gene encodes CDR1 LGHDT and CDR2 YNNKEL (reference sequence). The CDR3 runs to 14 residues. CDR3 coding DNA: TGTGCCAGCAGCCACGGTCTAGCGGGAGTCGAGCAGTACTTC. Translated, it gives CASSHGLAGVEQYF.

This clonotype has a count of ten or more. This sequence joins TRBV5-1 and TRBJ2-6; a weak D match, TRBD1 (5 bases). The germline V and J ends were trimmed by 2 bases and 0 bases, with 9 bases remaining between them. Germline CDR1 is SGHRS and CDR2 is YFSETQ. The CDR3 extends over 16 amino acids. The DNA for the CDR3 is TGCGCCAGCAGCTTAAATACAGGCTCTGGGGCCAACGTCCTGACTTTC. This encodes CASSLNTGSGANVLTF.

This clonotype was counted many times. The rearrangement joins TRBV6-5 to TRBJ2-2; unclear D gene. Germline CDR1 reads MNHEY; CDR2 reads SVGAGI. The CDR3 has 13 amino acids. Deletions cut 7 bases from V and 8 bases from J, with 14 bases between. The CDR3 DNA follows: TGTGCCAGCACCGAGACGTACGGGGGGGAGCTGTTTTTT. Residues: CASTETYGGELFF.

This clonotype was detected only a few times. The chain is built from TRBV20-1 and TRBJ1-2; D call uncertain. The CDR3 has 11 amino acids. Per germline, CDR1 DFQATT and CDR2 SNEGSKA (reference sequence). V was clipped by 6 bases and J by 6 bases, with 11 bases between them. The CDR3 nucleotides read TGCAGTGCCTTCTCAGCGGATGGCTACACCTTC. Amino acids: CSAFSADGYTF.

This clonotype has only a few counts. The V call is TRBV11-2, the J call TRBJ1-1; no firm D call. The CDR3 consists of 12 residues. The ends were cut back, 3 bases at V and 3 bases at J, with 5 bases in the middle. Germline V gene sequence: CDR1 SGHAT, CDR2 FQNNGV. CDR3 sequence reads: CASSFPYTEAFF. CDR3 DNA sequence: TGTGCCAGCAGCTTTCCCTACACTGAAGCTTTCTTT.

This clonotype was detected many times. The CDR3 sequence: CASSQVRGNTIYF. For the CDR3, the DNA is TGTGCCAGCAGCCAAGTTCGGGGAAACACCATATATTTT. The chain has TRBV14 and TRBJ1-3; D ambiguous. Trimming pared 1 base from V and 4 bases from J, leaving 5 bases between. The CDR3 runs to 13 residues. The germline CDR1 and CDR2 sequences are SGHDN and FVKESK.

This clonotype showed up many times. This chain links TRBV29-1 with TRBJ1-1, with 8 bases that match TRBD1. The CDR3 is made up of 12 amino acids. With 3 bases clipped from V and 6 bases from J, the junction kept 3 bases outside the gene matches. The germline CDR1 and CDR2 sequences are SQVTM and ANQGSEA. The CDR3 region has the DNA TGCAGCGTTGAGAAGACAGGGGCTGAAGCTTTCTTT. It is translated as CSVEKTGAEAFF.

This chain uses TRBV20-1 with TRBJ2-7, with D unclear. The ends were cut back, 3 bases at V and 5 bases at J, with 14 bases in the middle. Germline V lookup: CDR1 DFQATT, CDR2 SNEGSKA (reference sequence). This CDR3 is 13 amino acids long. The CDR3 DNA follows: TGCAGTGCTAGGATATTAACTACCCACGAGCAGTACTTC. This gives the protein CSARILTTHEQYF.

As concerns this clonotype: The junction departs from the called germline gene at one end, perhaps through a read error. This chain links TRBV4-1 with TRBJ1-5; tentative D call: TRBD1 (5 bases). The germline V gene has CDR1 MGHRA and CDR2 YSYEKL. This CDR3 region has 17 residues. The CDR3 region has the DNA TGTGCCAGCAGCCAAGAGGGACCCCAGGAAAGCTATCAGCCCCAGCATTTT. Translation: CASSQEGPQESYQPQHF.

This rearrangement joins TRBV10-2 to TRBJ1-1, with 7 bases matching TRBD1. Germline CDR1 reads WSHSY; CDR2 reads SAAADI. The CDR3 sequence is 12 residues long. J gave up 6 bases and V 7 bases, and 5 bases lay outside the gene matches. The DNA for the CDR3 is TGCGCCAGCATCACCAGGGGGGCTGAAGCTTTCTTT. Residues: CASITRGAEAFF.

This clonotype was counted ten times or more. The rearrangement links TRBV10-3 to TRBJ1-5; D might be TRBD1 (6 bases). Germline V gene sequence: CDR1 ENHRY, CDR2 SYGVKD. The CDR3 sequence is 15 residues long. Trimming removed 2 bases at V and 0 bases at J, with 8 bases between. The CDR3 sequence is CAISERTDSNQPQHF. For the CDR3, the DNA is TGTGCCATCAGTGAGAGGACAGATAGCAATCAGCCCCAGCATTTT.

The chain has TRBV7-9 and TRBJ2-2; no clear D gene. V was trimmed by 3 bases and J by 9 bases, leaving 14 bases between them. There are 14 residues in the CDR3. Per the germline V gene, CDR1 is SEHNR and CDR2 is FQNEAQ (reference sequence). CDR3 amino acids: CASSFSPGQWELFF. The CDR3 region has the DNA TGTGCCAGCAGCTTTTCTCCTGGCCAGTGGGAGCTGTTTTTT.

This clonotype showed up many times. This chain's CDR3 is CATMRGGPGEQTQYF. The CDR3 DNA is TGTGCCACGATGAGGGGAGGGCCTGGCGAGCAGACCCAGTACTTC. V and J are TRBV24-1 and TRBJ2-5, with TRBD2 matching over 7 bases. The trim removed 10 bases at V and 6 bases at J, leaving 16 bases unmatched. CDR1 is KGHDR, CDR2 SFDVKD, per germline. This CDR3 is 15 amino acids long.